This T cell receptor beta chain was sequenced in a study of blood T cell repertoires in COVID-19. Clones were read by immunoSEQ multiplex PCR, and TCRdb kept only the in-frame ones, dropping some. The data contain 90,000 to 140,000 clones, around 83% of them singletons. V was pared by 5 bases and J by 1 base, with 9 bases between. The CDR3 covers 13 residues. CDR1 and CDR2 (germline): SGHAT, FQNNGV. Sequences were obtained from peripheral blood. The receptor was isolated from a woman aged 80 or over with acute or convalescent COVID-19. This chain uses TRBV11-2 with TRBJ2-7; D might be TRBD1 (6 bases). The CDR3 region has the DNA TGTGCCAGCAGCATCGACAGGTCCTACGAGCAGTACTTC. Amino acid sequence: CASSIDRSYEQYF.